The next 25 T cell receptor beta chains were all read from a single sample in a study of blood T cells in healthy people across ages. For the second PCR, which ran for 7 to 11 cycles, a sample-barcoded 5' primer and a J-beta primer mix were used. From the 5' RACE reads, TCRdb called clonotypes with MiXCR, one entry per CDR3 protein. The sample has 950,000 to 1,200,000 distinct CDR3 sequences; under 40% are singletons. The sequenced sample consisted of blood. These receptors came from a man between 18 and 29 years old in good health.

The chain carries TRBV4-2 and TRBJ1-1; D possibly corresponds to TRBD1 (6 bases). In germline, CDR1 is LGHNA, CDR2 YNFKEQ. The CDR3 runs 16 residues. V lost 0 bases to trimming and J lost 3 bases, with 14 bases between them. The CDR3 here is CASSQEQGSSDTEAFF. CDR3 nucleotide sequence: TGTGCCAGCAGCCAAGAGCAGGGGTCCTCAGACACTGAAGCTTTCTTT.

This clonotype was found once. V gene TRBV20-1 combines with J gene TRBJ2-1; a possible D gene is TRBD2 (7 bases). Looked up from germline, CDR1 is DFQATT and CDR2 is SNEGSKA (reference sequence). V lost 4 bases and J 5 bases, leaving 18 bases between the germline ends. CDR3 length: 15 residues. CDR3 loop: CSATGGRAVHNEQFF. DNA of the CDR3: TGCAGTGCTACGGGGGGCAGGGCGGTTCACAATGAGCAGTTCTTC.

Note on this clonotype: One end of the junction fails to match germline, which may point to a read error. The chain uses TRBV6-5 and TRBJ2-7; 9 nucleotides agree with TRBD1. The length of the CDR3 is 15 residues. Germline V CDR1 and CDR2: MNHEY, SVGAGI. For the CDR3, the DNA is TGTGCCGGCAGAATGCCGGGACAGGGCGCCTACGAGCAGTACTTC. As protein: CAGRMPGQGAYEQYF.

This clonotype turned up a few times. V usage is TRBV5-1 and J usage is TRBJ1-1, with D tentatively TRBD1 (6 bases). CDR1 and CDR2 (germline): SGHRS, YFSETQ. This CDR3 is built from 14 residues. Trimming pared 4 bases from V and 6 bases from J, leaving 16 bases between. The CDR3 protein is CASSPGRGAPEAFF. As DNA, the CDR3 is TGCGCCAGCAGCCCTGGTCGGGGGGCCCCTGAAGCTTTCTTT.

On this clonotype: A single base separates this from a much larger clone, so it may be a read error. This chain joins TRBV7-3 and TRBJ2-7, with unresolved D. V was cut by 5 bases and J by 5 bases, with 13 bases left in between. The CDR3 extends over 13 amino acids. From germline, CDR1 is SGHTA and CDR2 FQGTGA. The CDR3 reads CASSVYSGNEQYF. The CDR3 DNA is TGTGCCAGCAGCGTATATTCGGGTAACGAGCAGTACTTC.

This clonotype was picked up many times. The CDR3 sequence is CSARPGGGHYNEQFF. CDR3 coding DNA: TGCAGTGCTCGGCCCGGGGGGGGCCACTACAATGAGCAGTTCTTC. The J gene is TRBJ2-1, the V gene TRBV20-1, with 8 bases fitting TRBD2. Germline lookup yields CDR1 DFQATT and CDR2 SNEGSKA (reference sequence). V lost 5 bases to trimming and J lost 3 bases; unmatched junction nucleotides: 9. The CDR3 covers 15 residues.

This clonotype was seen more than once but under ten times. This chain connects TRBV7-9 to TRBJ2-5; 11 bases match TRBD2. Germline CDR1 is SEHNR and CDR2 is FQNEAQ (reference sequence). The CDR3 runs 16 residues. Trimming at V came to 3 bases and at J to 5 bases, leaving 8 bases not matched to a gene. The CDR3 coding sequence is TGTGCCAGCAGCTTTCTGACTAGCGGGGACCGGGAGACCCAGTACTTC. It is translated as CASSFLTSGDRETQYF.

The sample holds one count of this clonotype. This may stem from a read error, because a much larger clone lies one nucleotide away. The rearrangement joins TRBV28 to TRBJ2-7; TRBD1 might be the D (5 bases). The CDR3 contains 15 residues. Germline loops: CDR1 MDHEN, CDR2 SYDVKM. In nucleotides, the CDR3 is TGTGCCGGCAGCCAACGACAGAGATCTTCCTACGAGCAGTACTTC. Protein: CAGSQRQRSSYEQYF.

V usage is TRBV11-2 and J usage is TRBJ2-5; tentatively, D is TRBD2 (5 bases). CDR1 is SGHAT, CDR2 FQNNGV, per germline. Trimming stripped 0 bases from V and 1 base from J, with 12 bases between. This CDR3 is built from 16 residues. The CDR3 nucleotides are TGTGCCAGCAGCTTAGATCTTCGGGAACTCCAAGAGACCCAGTACTTC. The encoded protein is CASSLDLRELQETQYF.

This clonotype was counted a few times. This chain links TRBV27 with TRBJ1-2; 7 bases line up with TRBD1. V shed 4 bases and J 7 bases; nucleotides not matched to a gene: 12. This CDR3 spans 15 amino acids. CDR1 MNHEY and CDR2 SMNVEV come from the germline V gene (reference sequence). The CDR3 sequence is CASSSIPGQFAGYTF. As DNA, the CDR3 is TGTGCCAGCAGTTCAATCCCGGGACAGTTCGCTGGCTACACCTTC.

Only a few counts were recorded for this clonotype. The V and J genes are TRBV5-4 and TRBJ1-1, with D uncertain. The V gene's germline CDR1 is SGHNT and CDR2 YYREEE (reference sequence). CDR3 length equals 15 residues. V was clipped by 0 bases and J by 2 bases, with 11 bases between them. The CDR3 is CASSLGFHANTEAFF. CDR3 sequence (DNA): TGTGCCAGCAGCTTGGGTTTCCATGCCAACACTGAAGCTTTCTTT.

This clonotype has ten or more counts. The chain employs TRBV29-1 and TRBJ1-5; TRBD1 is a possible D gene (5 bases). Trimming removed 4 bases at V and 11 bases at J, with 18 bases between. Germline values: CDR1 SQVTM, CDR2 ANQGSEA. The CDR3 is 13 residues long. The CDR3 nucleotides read TGCAGCGTTGTACGTCCAACCCCCAGGGCCCAGCATTTT. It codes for CSVVRPTPRAQHF.

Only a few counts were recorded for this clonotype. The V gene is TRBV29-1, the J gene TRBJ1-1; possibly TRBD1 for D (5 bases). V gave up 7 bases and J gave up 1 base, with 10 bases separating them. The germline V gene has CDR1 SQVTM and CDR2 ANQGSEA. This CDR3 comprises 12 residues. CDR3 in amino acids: CSGGVTNTEAFF. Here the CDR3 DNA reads TGCAGCGGAGGGGTGACGAACACTGAAGCTTTCTTT.

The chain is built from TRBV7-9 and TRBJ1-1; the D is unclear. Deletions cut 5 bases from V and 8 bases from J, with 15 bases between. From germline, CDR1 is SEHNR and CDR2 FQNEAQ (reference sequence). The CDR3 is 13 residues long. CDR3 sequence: CASSQDGYREAFF. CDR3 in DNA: TGTGCCAGCAGCCAGGACGGGTATCGGGAAGCTTTCTTT.

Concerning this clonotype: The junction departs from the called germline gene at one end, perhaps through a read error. CDR3 nucleotide sequence: TGCAATGCTAGATCTCAGAGCTCCTACGAGCAGTACTTC. Translated, it gives CNARSQSSYEQYF. The rearrangement links TRBV20-1 to TRBJ2-7; D uncertain. The CDR3 is 13 amino acids. Germline V gene sequence: CDR1 DFQATT, CDR2 SNEGSKA (reference sequence).

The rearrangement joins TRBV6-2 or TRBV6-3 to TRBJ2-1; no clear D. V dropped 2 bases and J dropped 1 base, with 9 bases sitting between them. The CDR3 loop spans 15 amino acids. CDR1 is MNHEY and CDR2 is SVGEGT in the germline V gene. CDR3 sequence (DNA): TGTGCCAGCAGTTACGGACCTCCTTCCTACAATGAGCAGTTCTTC. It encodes CASSYGPPSYNEQFF.

The CDR3 protein is CASSLASVKDTQYF. The DNA of the CDR3 is TGTGCCAGCAGCTTAGCTAGCGTTAAAGATACGCAGTATTTT. The rearrangement uses TRBV7-2 and TRBJ2-3; TRBD2 is a possible D gene (5 bases). The CDR3 covers 14 residues. CDR1 and CDR2 (germline): SGHTA, FQGNSA. The V gene lost 0 bases and the J gene lost 5 bases, with 9 bases spanning the gap.

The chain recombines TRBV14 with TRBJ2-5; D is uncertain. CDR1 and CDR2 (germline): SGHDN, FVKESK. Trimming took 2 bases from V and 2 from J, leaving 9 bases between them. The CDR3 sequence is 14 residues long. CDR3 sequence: CASSQNGVQETQYF. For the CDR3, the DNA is TGTGCCAGCAGCCAAAATGGCGTGCAAGAGACCCAGTACTTC.

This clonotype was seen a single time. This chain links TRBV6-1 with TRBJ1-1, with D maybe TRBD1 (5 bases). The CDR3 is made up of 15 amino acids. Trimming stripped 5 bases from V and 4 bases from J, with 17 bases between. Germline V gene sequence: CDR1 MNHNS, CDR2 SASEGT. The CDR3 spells CASSLSGAGATEAFF. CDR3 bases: TGTGCCAGCAGTTTATCCGGGGCCGGAGCCACTGAAGCTTTCTTT.

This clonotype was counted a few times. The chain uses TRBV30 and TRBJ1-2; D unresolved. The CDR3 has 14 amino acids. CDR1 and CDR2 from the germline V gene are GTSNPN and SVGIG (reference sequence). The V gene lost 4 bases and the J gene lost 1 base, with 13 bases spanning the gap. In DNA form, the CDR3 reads TGTGCCTGGACCCTGGGAGGCGATAACTATGGCTACACCTTC. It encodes CAWTLGGDNYGYTF. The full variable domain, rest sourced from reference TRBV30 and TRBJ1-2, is SQTIHQWPATLVQPVGSPLSLECTVEGTSNPNLYWYRQAAGRGLQLLFYSVGIGQISSEVPQNLSASRPQDRQFILSSKKLLLSDSGFYLCAWTLGGDNYGYTFGSGTRLTVV.

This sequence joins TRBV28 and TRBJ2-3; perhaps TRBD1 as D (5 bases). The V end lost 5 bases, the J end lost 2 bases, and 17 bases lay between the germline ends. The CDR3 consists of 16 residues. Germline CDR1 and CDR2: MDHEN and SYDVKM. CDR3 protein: CASSTRAGSFTDTQYF. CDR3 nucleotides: TGTGCCAGCAGTACCCGGGCAGGGTCTTTCACAGATACGCAGTATTTT.

The CDR3 DNA is TGTGCCACCAGTGATGCTACAGGGGCTCGGACCGGGGAGCTGTTTTTT. Translation gives CATSDATGARTGELFF. The chain employs TRBV24-1 and TRBJ2-2; 7 nucleotides agree with TRBD1. Germline V gene lookup returns CDR1 KGHDR and CDR2 SFDVKD. The CDR3 consists of 16 residues. The ends lost 3 bases at V and 5 bases at J; junction bases unmatched: 8.

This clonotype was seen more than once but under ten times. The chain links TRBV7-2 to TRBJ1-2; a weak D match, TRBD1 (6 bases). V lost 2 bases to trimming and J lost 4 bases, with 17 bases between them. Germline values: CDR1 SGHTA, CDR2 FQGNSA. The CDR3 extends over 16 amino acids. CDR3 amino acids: CASSLWGRPRIYGYTF. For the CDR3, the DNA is TGTGCCAGCAGCTTATGGGGGCGGCCGAGGATCTATGGCTACACCTTC.

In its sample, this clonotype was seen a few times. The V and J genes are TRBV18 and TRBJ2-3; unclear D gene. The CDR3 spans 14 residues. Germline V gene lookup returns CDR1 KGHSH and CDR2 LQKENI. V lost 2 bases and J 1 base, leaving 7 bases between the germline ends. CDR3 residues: CASSPAMGTDTQYF. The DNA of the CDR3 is TGTGCCAGCTCACCAGCGATGGGCACAGATACGCAGTATTTT.

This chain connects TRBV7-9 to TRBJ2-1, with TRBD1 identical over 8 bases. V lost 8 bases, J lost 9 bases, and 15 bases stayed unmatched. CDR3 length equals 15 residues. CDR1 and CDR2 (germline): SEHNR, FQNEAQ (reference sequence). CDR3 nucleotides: TGTGCCAGCGCCTGGGGGCAGGGGGCTAAATGTGAGCAGTTCTTC. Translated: CASAWGQGAKCEQFF.